The rows below give T cell receptor beta chains drawn from one sample of a study of blood T cell repertoires in COVID-19. Sequenced by immunoSEQ multiplex PCR; TCRdb stores in-frame clones only, minus some. The table records about 220,000 clones, less than 90% of them present only once. Sequencing input: peripheral blood. These receptors came from a middle-aged man with acute or convalescent COVID-19. Each CDR3 is given with its conserved first and last residue. The order of the fields is V gene, D gene, J gene, clone size, CDR3 DNA, CDR3 protein. A D gene is named only where the DNA matches it firmly. Not all rows give a size; the values are once, few, many and, for expanded clones, a class.

>TRBV5-1|TRBD1|TRBJ2-2|NA
TGCGCCAGCAGCTCGACAGGGGAAGAGGCGAACACCGGGGAGCTGTTTTTT
CASSSTGEEANTGELFF
>TRBV5-6|NA|TRBJ2-1|NA
TGTGCCAGCGGAGCGGTCTACAATGAGCAGTTCTTC
CASGAVYNEQFF
>TRBV5-1|TRBD1|TRBJ1-5|NA
TGCGCCAGCAGCTGGCCACCTCAGGGGGTCAATCAGCCCCAGCATTTT
CASSWPPQGVNQPQHF
>TRBV6-5|NA|TRBJ1-3|NA
TGTGCCAGCAGCCCCTCCCTCGTCTCTGGAAACACCATATATTTT
CASSPSLVSGNTIYF
>TRBV7-9|NA|TRBJ1-3|NA
TGTGCCAGCAGCTTTGCCTCCGTCGGGACTGGAAACACCATATATTTT
CASSFASVGTGNTIYF
>TRBV19|NA|TRBJ2-7|NA
TGTGCCAGTAGTATAGCTCTAATCCACTACGAGCAGTACTTC
CASSIALIHYEQYF
>TRBV3-1/TRBV3-2|NA|TRBJ2-1|NA
TGTGCCAGCAGCCAAGCTAGAGGCAATGAGCAGTTCTTC
CASSQARGNEQFF
>TRBV7-9|NA|TRBJ2-4|once
TGTGCCAGCAGCTCCTTGACAGGTGGGGGAAACATTCAGTACTTC
CASSSLTGGGNIQYF
>TRBV7-9|NA|TRBJ2-5|NA
TGTGCCAGCAGCCGCGACGTGGGGCCAAGGGCCCAAGAGACCCAGTACTTC
CASSRDVGPRAQETQYF
>TRBV7-8|TRBD1|TRBJ2-7|once
TGTGCCAGCAGCTGGGACAGGGCCCCCAGGGTGTACTTC
CASSWDRAPRVYF
>TRBV12-3/TRBV12-4|NA|TRBJ2-7|NA
TGTGCCAGCAGTCCCGAGGACGAGCAGTACTTC
CASSPEDEQYF
>TRBV9|TRBD2|TRBJ2-1|once
TGTGCCAGCAGCCCCCGCGGTAGCGGGAGAGTTGAGCAGTTCTTC
CASSPRGSGRVEQFF
>TRBV5-6|NA|TRBJ1-2|NA
TGTGCCAGCAGCTTGGCAAATGACAGGAACTATGGCTACACCTTC
CASSLANDRNYGYTF
>TRBV28|NA|TRBJ2-7|NA
TGTGCCAGCAGTTATGGCCGGCAGGGGTTAGGCTACGAGCAGTACTTC
CASSYGRQGLGYEQYF
>TRBV5-1|NA|TRBJ1-2|NA
TGCGCCAGCACCCATAGTGAAGGGAGGCTGGATGGCTACACCTTC
CASTHSEGRLDGYTF
>TRBV5-1|TRBD1|TRBJ1-4|NA
TGCGCCAGCAGCTCGTTGACAGGGGTTAATGAAAAACTGTTTTTT
CASSSLTGVNEKLFF
>TRBV5-4|TRBD1|TRBJ1-1|NA
TGTGCCAGCAGCTGGGGACAGACCCCGAACACTGAAGCTTTCTTT
CASSWGQTPNTEAFF
>TRBV28|NA|TRBJ2-1|few
TGTGCCAGCCTAGGACAGGGTAAGGGAGGGAATGAGCAGTTCTTC
CASLGQGKGGNEQFF
>TRBV3-1/TRBV3-2|TRBD2|TRBJ2-7|NA
TGTGCCAGCAGCCGAGGGACTAGCGGGGTGAGCTCCTACGAGCAGTACTTC
CASSRGTSGVSSYEQYF
>TRBV6-5|TRBD1|TRBJ2-2|NA
TGTGCCAGCAGTTACGAGGGGGCTAACACCGGGGAGCTGTTTTTT
CASSYEGANTGELFF
>TRBV2|TRBD2|TRBJ2-1|NA
TGTGCCAGCTTCGTTGGGCTAGCGGCCTACAATGAGCAGTTCTTC
CASFVGLAAYNEQFF
>TRBV6-6|TRBD1|TRBJ1-1|NA
TGTGCCAGCAGTATCATGGGACAGGGGCAGAACACTGAAGCTTTCTTT
CASSIMGQGQNTEAFF
>TRBV11-2|NA|TRBJ2-7|NA
TGTGCCAGCAGCTTAGTTGCAGGGTCCTACGAGCAGTACTTC
CASSLVAGSYEQYF
>TRBV7-2|TRBD1|TRBJ1-4|NA
TGTGCCAGCAGCCCGACAGGGCCTAATGAAAAACTGTTTTTT
CASSPTGPNEKLFF
>TRBV10-2|NA|TRBJ1-1|NA
TGCGCCAGCAGTGAGTCGGGGGGAGGGGCTGAAGCTTTCTTT
CASSESGGGAEAFF
>TRBV20-1|NA|TRBJ1-6|NA
TGCAGTGCTAGGGCAGGGTCACCCCTCCACTTT
CSARAGSPLHF
>TRBV5-1|NA|TRBJ2-1|NA
TGCGCCAGCAGCTTAGGTGGACTACGGGATGAGCAGTTCTTC
CASSLGGLRDEQFF
>TRBV14|NA|TRBJ2-7|NA
TGTGCCAGCAGCCAAGGGGGACCGACGGGAGTTTATGCGCAGTACTTC
CASSQGGPTGVYAQYF
>TRBV6-5|NA|TRBJ2-7|once
TGTGCCAGCAGTCTCTTCGGACAGAAAGACTACGAGCAGTACTTC
CASSLFGQKDYEQYF
>TRBV21-1|NA|TRBJ1-4|once
TGTGCCAGCAGCTCGCCCGGGACAGGGAGGGAAAAACTGTTTTTT
CASSSPGTGREKLFF
>TRBV29-1|TRBD1|TRBJ1-5|NA
TGCAGCGTTGCCGGGACAGAAGATCAGCCCCAGCATTTT
CSVAGTEDQPQHF
>TRBV10-3|NA|TRBJ2-3|NA
TGTGCCATCAGTGCCACAACAGATACGCAGTATTTT
CAISATTDTQYF
>TRBV10-3|TRBD1|TRBJ1-6|NA
TGTGCCATCAGTGATACAGGGGTAATTTCACCCCTCCACTTT
CAISDTGVISPLHF
>TRBV6-6|TRBD1|TRBJ2-5|NA
TGTGCCAGCAACCTAATCACAGACAGGGTAGAGACCCAGTACTTC
CASNLITDRVETQYF
>TRBV4-1|TRBD1|TRBJ1-2|NA
TGCGCCAGCAGCCTTGACAGGGGTCATGGCTACACCTTC
CASSLDRGHGYTF
>TRBV6-5|NA|TRBJ1-5|NA
TGTGCCAGCAGTTCCGGCGGGGGTAGCAATCAGCCCCAGCATTTT
CASSSGGGSNQPQHF
>TRBV7-9|NA|TRBJ1-1|NA
TGTGCCAGCAGCTATGCAGAAACTGAAGCTTTCTTT
CASSYAETEAFF
>TRBV7-3|NA|TRBJ1-6|NA
TGTGCCAGCAGCCCCGGGGTCCCCTATAATTCACCCCTCCACTTT
CASSPGVPYNSPLHF
>TRBV7-3|NA|TRBJ2-7|once
TGTGCCAGCAGCGAGCCCGGGGGCGAGCAGTACTTC
CASSEPGGEQYF
>TRBV19|NA|TRBJ1-1|NA
TGTGCCAGTAGCCCCCCGAAAGGATACTATCGGGACACTGAAGCTTTCTTT
CASSPPKGYYRDTEAFF
>TRBV6-5|TRBD1|TRBJ2-5|few
TGTGCCAGCAGTACCCCGGGACAGCTGCGAGAGACCCAGTACTTC
CASSTPGQLRETQYF
>TRBV5-1|TRBD1|TRBJ2-7|NA
TGCGCCAGCAGCTTGGGACAGGGAATCCACGAGCAGTACTTC
CASSLGQGIHEQYF
>TRBV28|TRBD1|TRBJ1-1|NA
TGTGCCAGCAGTTACAGGGGTACTGAAGCTTTCTTT
CASSYRGTEAFF
>TRBV21-1|NA|TRBJ1-5|once
TGTGCCAGCAGCAAAAAGGGGGGGGGAGGCGGTCAGCCCCAGCATTTT
CASSKKGGGGGQPQHF
>TRBV7-6|TRBD1|TRBJ2-1|NA
TGTGCCAGCAGCTTAGAGGGGACAGGGGTCAACAATGAGCAGTTCTTC
CASSLEGTGVNNEQFF
>TRBV10-3|TRBD2|TRBJ2-1|once
TGTGCCACCCGTCAGCTAGCGGGAGTAGGCAATGAGCAGTTCTTC
CATRQLAGVGNEQFF
>TRBV6-4|TRBD1|TRBJ2-1|NA
TGTGCCAGCGCCCCCGGGACAGACCCCTACAATGAGCAGTTCTTC
CASAPGTDPYNEQFF
>TRBV28|NA|TRBJ1-5|NA
TGTGCCAGCAGACCTTTGAGTAACGCAAGAAGCAATCAGCCCCAGCATTTT
CASRPLSNARSNQPQHF
>TRBV18|TRBD1|TRBJ1-6|NA
TGTGCCAGCTCACCACGACAGACAGGGGATTCACCCCTCCACTTT
CASSPRQTGDSPLHF
>TRBV6-5|NA|TRBJ1-6|NA
TGTGCCAGCAGCGCGGTCAGGGGTAATTCACCCCTCCACTTT
CASSAVRGNSPLHF
>TRBV3-1/TRBV3-2|NA|TRBJ1-6|NA
TGTGCCAGCAATGGAGGGTATAATTCACCCCTCCACTTT
CASNGGYNSPLHF
>TRBV28|TRBD1|TRBJ1-2|NA
TGTGCCAGCAGTTTATGGGACAGGACCCATGGCTACACCTTC
CASSLWDRTHGYTF
>TRBV11-2|NA|TRBJ2-7|NA
TGTGCCAGCAGCTTCGACAGCTACGAGCAGTACTTC
CASSFDSYEQYF
>TRBV9|NA|TRBJ1-1|NA
TGTGCCAGCAGCGTAGAGGTCAGCGCAAGGCACACTGAAGCTTTCTTT
CASSVEVSARHTEAFF